These T cell receptor beta chains were read from a single sample in a study of T-cell memory formation after mild COVID-19. TCRdb reprocessed the 5' RACE reads with MiXCR, giving one entry per CDR3 protein. In the table there are around 470,000 distinct CDR3 sequences, 20% of which are singletons. Sequencing used PBMCs or a T cell subset sorted from them (not recorded which). These receptors were collected from an adult woman who had mild COVID-19 (a few samples of this study predate the infection). Cell type and time point are not known. Both conserved end residues are part of each CDR3.

>TRBV12-3/TRBV12-4
CASSPGIYGYTF
>TRBV20-1
CSARVRVIGEQYF
>TRBV24-1
CATSDPPRQGSNTGELFF
>TRBV7-9
CASSPTSGKGYDEQFF
>TRBV4-2
CASSQDGWGSYNEQFF
>TRBV3-1
CASSPRPWTGEKDQPQHF
>TRBV11-2
CASSLVPGETQYF
>TRBV7-3
CASSLKGRDGETQYF
>TRBV11-2
CASSLGGSGAYSEAFF
>TRBV7-9
CASSRGGERDSPLHF
>TRBV4-2
CASSQDGPGGTGELFF
>TRBV5-6
CASSLWTSPRNEQFF
>TRBV7-2
CASSFIPKWRSGNTEAFF
>TRBV29-1
CSVQTGGNQPQHF
>TRBV7-9
CASTNSGSPNEQFF
>TRBV7-2
CASSPGRHNEQFF
>TRBV9
CASSVGASGNTDTQYF
>TRBV2
CASSEDRSSYNEQFF
>TRBV4-3
CASSQDQDSTYNEQFF
>TRBV15
CATSREAQTGSYEQYF
>TRBV4-3
CASSQEGTSGHNEQFF
>TRBV24-1
CATSVGSGGPDTQYF
>TRBV7-2
CASSLDSGGQPQHF
>TRBV7-2
CASSLPASRGIFFF
>TRBV12-3/TRBV12-4
CASSWTRRETQYF
>TRBV2
CASTLGVLRGDVQYF
>TRBV9
CASSAQWGSDTQYF
>TRBV7-6
CASSPGLAGGISETQYF
>TRBV7-2
CASSFYDRADGYTF
>TRBV15
CATSRGQSNQPQHF
>TRBV6-1
CASRGQGTSNQPQHF
>TRBV12-3/TRBV12-4
CASTRGREGYTF
>TRBV29-1
CSVKKTALAAEQYF
>TRBV7-2
CASSLYISNYGYTF
>TRBV7-8
CASSLALASGIVNYNEQFF
>TRBV5-1
CASSWGENTDTQYF
>TRBV5-1
CASSIRTSGHTDTQYF
>TRBV7-9
CASSSGGETQYF
>TRBV29-1
CSVFKPAGGTETQYF
>TRBV19
CASSIWSGAGNEQFF
>TRBV5-1
CASAWAGLAESTSTDTQYF
>TRBV19
CASSWGQGAPSSEAFF
>TRBV19
CASSWSGGDYGYTF
>TRBV10-2
CASSAIAGGGEQYF
>TRBV5-1
CASSSGQPGTGEQYF
>TRBV7-9
CASSPQMDRVGETQYF
>TRBV5-1
CASSRAPAGQGYGYTF
>TRBV12-3/TRBV12-4
CASSPLTDRHEQYF
>TRBV2
CASSGGLAVPSSYNEQFF
>TRBV9
CASSVASGQETQYF
>TRBV7-9
CASRAGQYQETQYF
>TRBV12-3/TRBV12-4
CASSRDRGLSPLHF